A single sample is the source of the 22 T cell receptor beta chains below, sequenced in a study of T-cell reconstitution after alpha-beta-depleted transplantation in children. Preparation of the TCRbeta library involved a method that used unique molecular identifiers. TCRdb analysed the PCR reads with MiXCR anew, one entry per CDR3 protein. Among fewer than 550,000 distinct CDR3 sequences, 9.5% to 12% were seen once, and the ten largest hold around 15%. The sample was PBMCs, mostly from graft donor cells, taken 180 days after TCRalphabeta/CD19-depleted stem cell transplant. The receptors here all came from a female patient aged 2-9 years who had a stem cell transplant for aplastic anemia, so the T cells may come from the graft donor.

In its sample, this clonotype was seen a few times. The chain employs TRBV5-1 and TRBJ1-1; D is perhaps TRBD1 (5 bases). V lost 0 bases, J lost 5 bases, and 14 bases lay in between. Germline V CDR1 and CDR2: SGHRS, YFSETQ. The CDR3 runs to 15 residues. CDR3 coding DNA: TGCGCCAGCAGCTTGGAGGGGAGGACTGAGACTGAAGCTTTCTTT. This translates into CASSLEGRTETEAFF. Drawing the rest from reference TRBV5-1 and TRBJ1-1, the complete variable domain is KAGVTQTPRYLIKTRGQQVTLSCSPISGHRSVSWYQQTPGQGLQFLFEYFSETQRNKGNFPGRFSGRQFSNSRSEMNVSTLELGDSALYLCASSLEGRTETEAFFGQGTRLTVV.

This clonotype was seen at least ten times. The rearrangement links TRBV7-9 to TRBJ2-3, with TRBD2 matching 10 bases. Germline V gene data show CDR1 as SEHNR and CDR2 as FQNEAQ (reference sequence). With V trimmed by 6 bases and J by 2 bases, 5 bases remained unmatched. The CDR3 covers 15 residues. The CDR3 DNA reads as TGTGCCAGCAGAAGAGCGGGAGGGCCCACAGATACGCAGTATTTT. Protein sequence: CASRRAGGPTDTQYF.

The CDR3 DNA reads as TGCAGTGCTAGAGGCCTCACCCGGGGGTATAGCAATCAGCCCCAGCATTTT. As protein: CSARGLTRGYSNQPQHF. The chain uses TRBV20-1 and TRBJ1-5; possibly TRBD1 for D (5 bases). CDR1 DFQATT and CDR2 SNEGSKA come from the germline V gene (reference sequence). This CDR3 spans 17 amino acids. V was clipped by 1 base and J by 0 bases, with 16 bases between them.

This clonotype came up many times. The chain couples TRBV7-2 to TRBJ2-3, with D tentatively TRBD1 (5 bases). Trimming took 3 bases from V and 2 from J, leaving 12 bases between them. The CDR3 is made up of 15 amino acids. Germline CDR1 is SGHTA and CDR2 is FQGNSA. CDR3 nucleotides: TGTGCCAGCAGCTTGGGGCGCGGATACACAGATACGCAGTATTTT. Residues: CASSLGRGYTDTQYF.

This clonotype was picked up a small number of times. The rearrangement uses TRBV19 and TRBJ2-7; 7 bases map to TRBD2. The V gene's germline CDR1 is LNHDA and CDR2 SQIVND (reference sequence). The CDR3 has 14 amino acids. Unmatched junction bases numbered 7, after V lost 6 bases and J lost 2 bases. CDR3 in DNA: TGTGCCAGTAGCCATTCGGGACTACCCTACGAGCAGTACTTC. As protein: CASSHSGLPYEQYF.

The rearrangement uses TRBV7-2 and TRBJ2-1, with D tentatively TRBD2 (6 bases). V gave up 7 bases and J gave up 0 bases, with 13 bases separating them. Germline loops: CDR1 SGHTA, CDR2 FQGNSA. The CDR3 loop spans 15 amino acids. The CDR3 protein is CASNSGWSSYNEQFF. The CDR3 DNA reads as TGTGCCAGCAACAGCGGGTGGAGCTCCTACAATGAGCAGTTCTTC.

This clonotype was observed a handful of times. V is TRBV20-1 and J is TRBJ2-2, with a tentative D call TRBD2 (5 bases). The germline V and J ends were trimmed by 0 bases and 1 base, with 12 bases remaining between them. Germline V gene lookup returns CDR1 DFQATT and CDR2 SNEGSKA (reference sequence). CDR3 length: 16 amino acids. CDR3 in amino acids: CSAREPGRGNTGELFF. CDR3 bases: TGCAGTGCTAGAGAACCGGGGAGAGGGAACACCGGGGAGCTGTTTTTT.

This clonotype was detected many times. V and J are TRBV6-6 and TRBJ2-7, with unresolved D. Germline CDR1 MNHNY, CDR2 SVGAGI (reference sequence). The CDR3 covers 12 residues. Trimming took off 0 bases at V and 6 bases at J, with 6 bases between the two ends. The CDR3 coding sequence is TGTGCCAGCAGTTACTCCGGGTTCGAGCAGTACGTC. Translating it yields CASSYSGFEQYV.

CDR3 nucleotides: TGCGCCAGCAGCTTGGCCGTAAACCGAGGTACTGAAGCTTTCTTT. This codes for CASSLAVNRGTEAFF. The genes are TRBV5-1 and TRBJ1-1, with D uncertain. The CDR3 has 15 residues. With 0 bases removed from V and 5 bases from J, the gap between germline ends came to 14 bases. The germline gives CDR1 SGHRS, CDR2 YFSETQ.

This clonotype was seen repeatedly, ten times or more. The V call is TRBV20-1, the J call TRBJ2-7; D is perhaps TRBD2 (6 bases). This CDR3 is built from 14 residues. Germline CDR1 DFQATT, CDR2 SNEGSKA (reference sequence). The V end was cut by 1 base, the J end by 3 bases, with 13 bases between. The CDR3, as DNA: TGCAGTGCTAGAGTCCCGGGAGTGGGCTACGAGCAGTACTTC. Translated: CSARVPGVGYEQYF.

This chain links TRBV20-1 with TRBJ1-1; D might be TRBD1 (6 bases). The V gene lost 2 bases and the J gene lost 1 base, with 11 bases spanning the gap. CDR1 and CDR2 from the germline V gene are DFQATT and SNEGSKA (reference sequence). The CDR3 length is 14 residues. The CDR3 coding sequence is TGCAGTGCTAGACCAGGGGTGACGAACACTGAAGCTTTCTTT. Translation: CSARPGVTNTEAFF.

This rearrangement joins TRBV23-1 to TRBJ2-1; 7 bases match TRBD2. TRBV23-1 is an ORF, and what it does is uncertain. The CDR3 length is 15 residues. V dropped 2 bases and J dropped 2; count of bases not matched to a gene: 3. CDR3 amino acids: CASSQRLAAYNEQFF. The CDR3 DNA reads TGCGCCAGCAGTCAAAGGCTAGCGGCCTACAATGAGCAGTTCTTC.

This clonotype was detected ten times or more. V gene TRBV21-1 combines with J gene TRBJ2-7; TRBD1 is taken as the D call from the table, unchecked against the DNA. TRBV21-1 is listed as a pseudogene. The CDR3 covers 14 residues. The CDR3 nucleotides read TGTGCCAGCAGCAAATTAGGGGGAACTGACGAGCAGTACGTC. Translated, it gives CASSKLGGTDEQYV.

The rearrangement joins TRBV4-2 to TRBJ2-1; D is undetermined. The length of the CDR3 is 12 residues. V was shortened by 8 bases and J by 5 bases, with 10 bases between the two germline ends. CDR1 and CDR2 (germline): LGHNA, YNFKEQ. DNA for the CDR3: TGTGCCAGCGGCCTGGAAGACAATGAGCAGTTCTTC. This gives the protein CASGLEDNEQFF.

Ten or more counts support this clonotype. The chain is built from TRBV5-1 and TRBJ1-6; D not certain. The CDR3 has 14 amino acids. Germline-derived CDR1 and CDR2 are SGHRS and YFSETQ. Trimming took 4 bases from V and 8 from J, leaving 13 bases between them. The CDR3 DNA reads as TGCGCCAGCAGCGGCACTCGTGGGGATTCACCCCTCCACTTT. Encoded protein: CASSGTRGDSPLHF.

This clonotype turned up a few times. The genes are TRBV27 and TRBJ2-2, with D uncertain. Germline V gene sequence: CDR1 MNHEY, CDR2 SMNVEV (reference sequence). CDR3 length: 14 residues. Trimming removed 7 bases from V and 1 base from J, with 10 bases in between. Written as DNA, the CDR3 is TGTGCCAGCAATGGGCTGGGGAACACCGGGGAGCTGTTTTTT. This translates into CASNGLGNTGELFF.

There are a few counts of this clonotype. The chain has TRBV20-1 and TRBJ2-1; TRBD2 aligns across 12 bases. CDR3 size: 15 residues. Germline V CDR1 and CDR2: DFQATT, SNEGSKA (reference sequence). J was trimmed by 10 bases and V by 2 bases; bases with no gene match: 9. Here the CDR3 reads CSARTLAGGPDEQFF. The DNA of the CDR3 is TGCAGTGCTAGAACCCTAGCGGGAGGGCCCGACGAGCAGTTCTTC.

The chain is built from TRBV29-1 and TRBJ2-2, with D perhaps TRBD2 (5 bases). Trimming left V 0 bases short and J 0 bases short, with 20 bases between. The length of the CDR3 is 19 residues. The V gene's germline CDR1 is SQVTM and CDR2 ANQGSEA. CDR3 protein: CSVEEIDSTKEANTGELFF. The CDR3 DNA follows: TGCAGCGTTGAAGAGATTGACTCGACCAAGGAGGCGAACACCGGGGAGCTGTTTTTT.

The chain links TRBV12-3 or TRBV12-4 to TRBJ2-7; D possibly corresponds to TRBD1 (5 bases). This CDR3 contains 14 residues. The ends were cut back, 2 bases at V and 5 bases at J, with 13 bases in the middle. The DNA of the CDR3 is TGTGCCAGCAGTTTATGGGGCTACGGTGACGAGCAGTACGTC. Translating it yields CASSLWGYGDEQYV.

This clonotype was detected only a few times. The CDR3 spells CASSIRLAEFF. CDR3 DNA: TGTGCCAGCAGCATCCGACTAGCCGAGTTCTTC. J is TRBJ2-1 and V is TRBV7-6, with 7 bases matching TRBD2. The length of the CDR3 is 11 residues. Germline V gives CDR1 SGHVS, CDR2 FNYEAQ. The V gene end was trimmed by 5 bases and the J gene end by 14 bases; junction bases not matched to a gene: 6.

This clonotype was detected a few times. The genes are TRBV4-3 and TRBJ2-3; 10 bases are a match to TRBD2. Germline V gene lookup returns CDR1 LGHNA and CDR2 YSLEER. This CDR3 contains 19 residues. V shed 0 bases, J shed 2 bases, and the junction held 11 bases outside the gene matches. Here the CDR3 DNA reads TGCGCCAGCAGCCAAGATTTTAGCGCTAGCGGGAGATACACAGATACGCAGTATTTT. It codes for CASSQDFSASGRYTDTQYF.

This clonotype was observed a few times. The rearrangement joins TRBV12-5 to TRBJ2-3, with 10 bases matching TRBD2. Per germline, CDR1 LGHNT and CDR2 FRNRAP. The CDR3 has 17 residues. Trimming removed 2 bases from V and 3 bases from J; junction bases left unmatched: 8. This CDR3 reads CASGLIPSGSWTDTQYF. As DNA, the CDR3 is TGTGCTAGTGGTTTGATTCCTAGCGGGAGTTGGACAGATACGCAGTATTTT.